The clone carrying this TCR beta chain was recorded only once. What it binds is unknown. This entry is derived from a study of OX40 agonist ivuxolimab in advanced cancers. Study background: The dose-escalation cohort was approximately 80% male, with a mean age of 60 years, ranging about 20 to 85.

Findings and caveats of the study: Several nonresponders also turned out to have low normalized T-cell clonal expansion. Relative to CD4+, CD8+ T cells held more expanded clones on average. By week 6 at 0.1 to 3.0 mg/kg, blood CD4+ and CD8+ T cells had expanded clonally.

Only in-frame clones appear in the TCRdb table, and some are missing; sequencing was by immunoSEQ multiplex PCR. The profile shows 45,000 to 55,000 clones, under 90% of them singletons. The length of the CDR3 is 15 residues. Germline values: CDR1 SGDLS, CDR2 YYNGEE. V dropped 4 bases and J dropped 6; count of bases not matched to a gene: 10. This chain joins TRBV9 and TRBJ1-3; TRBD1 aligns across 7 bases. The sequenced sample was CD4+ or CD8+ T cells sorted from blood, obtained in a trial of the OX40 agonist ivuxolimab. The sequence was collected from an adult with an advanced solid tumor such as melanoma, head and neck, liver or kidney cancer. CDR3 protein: CASSSGTDLENTIYF. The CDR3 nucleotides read TGTGCCAGCAGCTCTGGGACAGATCTCGAAAACACCATATATTTT.